The next 2 T cell receptor beta chains were all read from a single sample in a study of blood T cell repertoires in COVID-19. Sequenced by immunoSEQ multiplex PCR; TCRdb stores in-frame clones only, minus some. The sample shows about 40,000 clones, about 90% of them seen only once. Specimen: peripheral blood. The receptors here all came from a woman in her 30s in a cohort sampled during active COVID-19.

This clone was seen only a few times. V usage is TRBV4-3 and J usage is TRBJ1-6; 7 bases line up with TRBD1. The CDR3 has 14 residues. J gave up 11 bases and V 5 bases, and 9 bases lay outside the gene matches. Looked up from germline, CDR1 is LGHNA and CDR2 is YSLEER. In nucleotides, the CDR3 is TGCGCCAGCAGCGAAGCGACAGGGAGCCCACCCCTCCACTTT. It translates to CASSEATGSPPLHF.

The genes are TRBV6-5 and TRBJ1-2, with D uncertain. Per germline, CDR1 MNHEY and CDR2 SVGAGI. The CDR3 has 13 residues. With 8 bases removed from V and 3 bases from J, the gap between germline ends came to 13 bases. The CDR3 reads CASSRGSDYGYTF. In DNA form, the CDR3 reads TGTGCCAGCTCCCGGGGATCCGACTATGGCTACACCTTC.